Presented here are 14 T cell receptor beta chains from one specimen sequenced in a study of cytomegalovirus exposure and HLA in healthy donors. Sequenced by immunoSEQ multiplex PCR; TCRdb stores in-frame clones only, minus some. This repertoire shows about 88,000 clones, approximately 88% found once; its top ten account for 9.5% to 13%. Sequences were obtained from PBMCs. Every receptor here comes from a woman aged 18-29 years in good health and CMV-seropositive.

The chain carries TRBV19 and TRBJ1-6; TRBD1 agrees at 7 bases. The V and J ends lost 7 bases and 10 bases, in that order; junction bases with no gene match: 7. This CDR3 has 13 amino acids. CDR1 is LNHDA and CDR2 is SQIVND in the germline V gene (reference sequence). The DNA for the CDR3 is TGTGCCAGTACTAACAGGGGAGAATCACCCCTCCACTTT. Translation: CASTNRGESPLHF. Full variable domain (outside the CDR3, taken from reference TRBV19 and TRBJ1-6): DGGITQSPKYLFRKEGQNVTLSCEQNLNHDAMYWYRQDPGQGLRLIYYSQIVNDFQKGDIAEGYSVSREKKESFPLTVTSAQKNPTAFYLCASTNRGESPLHFGNGTRLTVT.

This chain links TRBV7-3 with TRBJ2-7, with D tentatively TRBD1 (6 bases). The CDR3 is made up of 13 amino acids. Per germline, CDR1 SGHTA and CDR2 FQGTGA. The germline V and J ends were trimmed by 1 base and 3 bases, with 7 bases remaining between them. The DNA for the CDR3 is TGTGCCAGCAGCTTAATAGGGGGCTACGAGCAGTACTTC. This codes for CASSLIGGYEQYF.

This clone has only one observation. This chain links TRBV28 with TRBJ2-5; D possibly corresponds to TRBD2 (6 bases). V lost 5 bases and J 5 bases, leaving 15 bases between the germline ends. Germline lookup yields CDR1 MDHEN and CDR2 SYDVKM. The CDR3 contains 14 residues. This CDR3 is CASSPVEGWETQYF. Here the CDR3 DNA reads TGTGCCAGCAGTCCGGTGGAGGGGTGGGAGACCCAGTACTTC.

V is TRBV5-4 and J is TRBJ2-7; tentative D call: TRBD1 (6 bases). The V end lost 3 bases, the J end lost 2 bases, and 15 bases lay between the germline ends. Germline V gene sequence: CDR1 SGHNT, CDR2 YYREEE (reference sequence). There are 15 residues in the CDR3. The CDR3 here is CASSYYDRPPYEQYF. DNA for the CDR3: TGTGCCAGCAGCTACTACGACAGGCCTCCCTACGAGCAGTACTTC.

This sequence joins TRBV7-8 and TRBJ2-1; D is perhaps TRBD2 (6 bases). Per the germline V gene, CDR1 is SGHVS and CDR2 is FQNEAQ. With 5 bases removed from V and 0 bases from J, the gap between germline ends came to 14 bases. The CDR3 contains 16 residues. The CDR3 sequence: CASSPRPGGSYNEQFF. CDR3 sequence (DNA): TGTGCCAGCAGCCCCCGTCCCGGGGGCTCCTACAATGAGCAGTTCTTC.

Here the CDR3 DNA reads TGCGCCAGCAGCCAAGGGGACATAACTTTGTATCAGCCCCAGCATTTT. Protein sequence: CASSQGDITLYQPQHF. This chain connects TRBV4-1 to TRBJ1-5; D perhaps matches TRBD1 (6 bases). This CDR3 comprises 16 residues. Trimming took 1 base from V and 5 from J, leaving 15 bases between them. The germline V gene has CDR1 MGHRA and CDR2 YSYEKL.

The chain is built from TRBV30 and TRBJ2-4; 9 nucleotides match TRBD1. Trimming removed 3 bases from V and 8 bases from J; junction bases left unmatched: 8. Germline V gives CDR1 GTSNPN, CDR2 SVGIG (reference sequence). The CDR3 length is 14 residues. CDR3 region: CAWRSGTGTDIQYF. CDR3 sequence (DNA): TGTGCCTGGAGATCCGGGACAGGGACGGACATTCAGTACTTC.

This clone was seen more than once but under ten times. The V gene is TRBV9, the J gene TRBJ2-7; D perhaps matches TRBD2 (5 bases). Germline V CDR1 and CDR2: SGDLS, YYNGEE. Trimming left V 0 bases short and J 5 bases short, with 9 bases between. CDR3 size: 13 residues. CDR3 residues: CASSVGVGDEQYF. The CDR3 nucleotides are TGTGCCAGCAGCGTAGGGGTCGGGGACGAGCAGTACTTC.

J is TRBJ1-2 and V is TRBV6-6, with no clear D. V lost 6 bases and J lost 8, with 13 bases in between. The V gene's germline CDR1 is MNHNY and CDR2 SVGAGI (reference sequence). This CDR3 comprises 12 residues. The CDR3 nucleotides are TGTGCCAGCAGCCCGGGAATCTGGGGCTACACCTTC. As protein: CASSPGIWGYTF.

The gene calls are TRBV5-8 and TRBJ2-7; D is perhaps TRBD2 (6 bases). Germline V gene sequence: CDR1 SGHTS, CDR2 YDEGEE. The CDR3 runs to 13 residues. V was cut by 9 bases and J by 1 base, with 14 bases left in between. CDR3 residues: CANGRGASYEQYF. CDR3 bases: TGTGCCAACGGGCGCGGGGCTTCCTACGAGCAGTACTTC.

The J gene is TRBJ1-1, the V gene TRBV28, with 8 positions matching TRBD1. Germline assignment: CDR1 MDHEN and CDR2 SYDVKM. The CDR3 is 15 amino acids. The V and J ends lost 11 bases and 2 bases, in that order; junction bases with no gene match: 13. The CDR3 loop reads CAAEAPGGANTEAFF. The CDR3, as DNA: TGTGCCGCCGAAGCGCCAGGGGGCGCAAACACTGAAGCTTTCTTT. The whole variable domain, filled in from reference TRBV28 and TRBJ1-1, reads DVKVTQSSRYLVKRTGEKVFLECVQDMDHENMFWYRQDPGLGLRLIYFSYDVKMKEKGDIPEGYSVSREKKERFSLILESASTNQTSMYLCAAEAPGGANTEAFFGQGTRLTVV.

The chain has TRBV27 and TRBJ1-2; no clear D. The CDR3 is made up of 13 amino acids. Trimming shortened V by 6 bases and J by 4 bases, and 12 bases separated the two germline ends. Looked up from germline, CDR1 is MNHEY and CDR2 is SMNVEV (reference sequence). This chain's CDR3 is CASSPGVGYGYTF. CDR3 nucleotides: TGTGCCAGCAGCCCGGGAGTGGGCTATGGCTACACCTTC.

This chain uses TRBV16 with TRBJ2-7; D is undetermined. Trimming took off 5 bases at V and 4 bases at J, with 15 bases between the two ends. This CDR3 has 14 amino acids. The germline V gene has CDR1 KGHSY and CDR2 FQNENV. In DNA form, the CDR3 reads TGTGCCAGCAGCAAACAGAATACCGGATACGAGCAGTACTTC. As protein: CASSKQNTGYEQYF. Full variable domain (outside the CDR3, taken from reference TRBV16 and TRBJ2-7): GEEVAQTPKHLVRGEGQKAKLYCAPIKGHSYVFWYQQVLKNEFKFLISFQNENVFDETGMPKERFSAKCLPNSPCSLEIQATKLEDSAVYFCASSKQNTGYEQYFGPGTRLTVT.

The chain combines TRBV28 with TRBJ1-5; D is possibly TRBD1 (5 bases). The CDR3 runs to 12 residues. V shed 7 bases and J shed 6 bases, with 10 bases lying between them. The germline CDR1 and CDR2 sequences are MDHEN and SYDVKM. The CDR3 region is CASTLGGQPQHF. CDR3 in DNA: TGTGCCAGCACTCTGGGGGGTCAGCCCCAGCATTTT.